The 10 T cell receptor beta chains reported below all come from one sample, sequenced in a study of cytomegalovirus exposure and HLA in healthy donors. With 60 Vbeta and 13 Jbeta primers, the PCR was carried out. This table comes from immunoSEQ multiplex PCR, and its TCRdb copy is limited to in-frame clones, with some not included. The sample includes around 170,000 clones, approximately 78% seen only once; the top ten take roughly 0.73%. The specimen sequenced was PBMCs. All receptors derive from a woman aged 18-29 years in good health and CMV-seronegative.

The rearrangement joins TRBV5-1 to TRBJ2-5; TRBD2 matches 9 bases. V shed 6 bases and J 5 bases; nucleotides not matched to a gene: 17. CDR1 SGHRS and CDR2 YFSETQ come from the germline V gene. The CDR3 length is 17 residues. CDR3 sequence (DNA): TGCGCCAGCACCGTCAGCTCGGGCGGGGGGGCCGGGGAGACCCAGTACTTC. This sequence encodes CASTVSSGGGAGETQYF.

This chain connects TRBV13 to TRBJ1-2; 8 bases are a match to TRBD1. The trim removed 2 bases at V and 12 bases at J, leaving 8 bases unmatched. The germline gives CDR1 PRHDT, CDR2 FYEKMQ (reference sequence). The CDR3 runs to 13 residues. The CDR3, as DNA: TGTGCCAGCAGCTTATATGCGGACAGGGACCACACCTTC. Translation gives CASSLYADRDHTF.

V and J are TRBV10-2 and TRBJ2-5; TRBD1 matches 7 bases. Trimming removed 8 bases from V and 4 bases from J; junction bases left unmatched: 19. The CDR3 runs to 17 residues. Looked up from germline, CDR1 is WSHSY and CDR2 is SAAADI. CDR3 amino acids: CASYGQGGLEERETQYF. The DNA for the CDR3 is TGCGCCAGCTATGGCCAAGGGGGCTTGGAGGAGCGAGAGACCCAGTACTTC.

This clone appeared a few times. The chain uses TRBV5-1 and TRBJ2-7, with 7 bases fitting TRBD2. V was clipped by 0 bases and J by 2 bases; unmatched bases: 11. The CDR3 extends over 17 amino acids. From germline, CDR1 is SGHRS and CDR2 YFSETQ. The CDR3 region is CASSLEQGLAGAYEQYF. DNA of the CDR3: TGCGCCAGCAGCTTGGAGCAAGGACTCGCGGGGGCCTACGAGCAGTACTTC. The full variable domain, its missing parts supplied by reference TRBV5-1 and TRBJ2-7, is KAGVTQTPRYLIKTRGQQVTLSCSPISGHRSVSWYQQTPGQGLQFLFEYFSETQRNKGNFPGRFSGRQFSNSRSEMNVSTLELGDSALYLCASSLEQGLAGAYEQYFGPGTRLTVT.

The chain joins TRBV2 to TRBJ1-2; the match to TRBD1 covers 10 bases. This CDR3 spans 11 amino acids. Germline V gene data show CDR1 as SNHLY and CDR2 as FYNNEI. Trimming cost V 9 bases and J 8 bases; bases outside gene matches: 3. The DNA for the CDR3 is TGTGCCAGTAGGACAGGGGGAGGCTACACCTTC. Its translation: CASRTGGGYTF.

The CDR3 DNA follows: TGTGCCACCAGGACAGGGCTAGGGGAGACCCAGTACTTC. Translated: CATRTGLGETQYF. V and J are TRBV28 and TRBJ2-5, with 8 bases identical to TRBD1. V was clipped by 10 bases and J by 5 bases; unmatched bases: 9. This CDR3 comprises 13 residues. The V gene's germline CDR1 is MDHEN and CDR2 SYDVKM.

Points on this clone: The junction departs from the called germline gene at one end, perhaps through a read error. The CDR3 here is CSSSFGAAEQYF. In DNA form, the CDR3 reads TGTTCCAGCAGCTTCGGAGCTGCCGAGCAGTACTTC. The chain is built from TRBV7-9 and TRBJ2-7; D is ambiguous. The CDR3 extends over 12 amino acids. The V gene's germline CDR1 is SEHNR and CDR2 FQNEAQ (reference sequence).

The genes are TRBV7-9 and TRBJ2-5; the match to TRBD1 covers 7 bases. The CDR3 runs 15 residues. V lost 1 base and J lost 1; bases outside the gene matches: 3. Per germline, CDR1 SEHNR and CDR2 FQNEAQ (reference sequence). The CDR3 nucleotides read TGTGCCAGCAGCTTAGGGGGACAGCTCCAAGAGACCCAGTACTTC. Its translation is CASSLGGQLQETQYF.

The chain carries TRBV7-9 and TRBJ2-1; TRBD2 aligns across 11 bases. Germline CDR1 is SEHNR and CDR2 is FQNEAQ (reference sequence). The V segment lost 1 base and the J segment 4 bases; nucleotides outside the gene matches: 3. The CDR3 is 16 residues long. The CDR3 bases are TGTGCCAGCAGCTTAGAGATAGCGGGGGGGTACAATGAGCAGTTCTTC. Protein product: CASSLEIAGGYNEQFF. Variable domain in full (rest from reference TRBV7-9 and TRBJ2-1): DTGVSQNPRHKITKRGQNVTFRCDPISEHNRLYWYRQTLGQGPEFLTYFQNEAQLEKSRLLSDRFSAERPKGSFSTLEIQRTEQGDSAMYLCASSLEIAGGYNEQFFGPGTRLTVL.

V usage is TRBV5-6 and J usage is TRBJ1-1; 8 bases align to TRBD1. This CDR3 is 16 amino acids long. Germline-derived CDR1 and CDR2 are SGHDT and YYEEEE. The ends lost 4 bases at V and 4 bases at J; junction bases unmatched: 12. The CDR3 region has the DNA TGTGCCAGCAGCGCTAGACAGGGGCGGGGAGGCACTGAAGCTTTCTTT. Encoded protein: CASSARQGRGGTEAFF.